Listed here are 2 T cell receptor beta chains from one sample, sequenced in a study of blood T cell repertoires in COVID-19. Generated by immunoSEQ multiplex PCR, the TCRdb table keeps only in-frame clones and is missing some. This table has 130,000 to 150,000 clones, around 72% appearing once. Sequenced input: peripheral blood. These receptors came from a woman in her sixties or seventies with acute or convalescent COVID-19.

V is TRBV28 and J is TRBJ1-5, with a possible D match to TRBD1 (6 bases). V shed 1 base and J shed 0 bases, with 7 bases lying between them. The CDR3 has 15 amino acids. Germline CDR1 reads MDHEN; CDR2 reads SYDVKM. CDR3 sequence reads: CASSLSGDSNQPQHF. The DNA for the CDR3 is TGTGCCAGCAGTTTATCAGGGGATAGCAATCAGCCCCAGCATTTT.

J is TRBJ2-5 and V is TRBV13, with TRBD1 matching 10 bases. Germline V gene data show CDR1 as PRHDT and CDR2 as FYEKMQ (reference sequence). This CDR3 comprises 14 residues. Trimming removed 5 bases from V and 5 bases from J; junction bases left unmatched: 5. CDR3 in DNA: TGTGCCAGCAGCCTGACAGGGGGCGCGGAGACCCAGTACTTC. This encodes CASSLTGGAETQYF. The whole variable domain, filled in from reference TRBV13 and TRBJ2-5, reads AAGVIQSPRHLIKEKRETATLKCYPIPRHDTVYWYQQGPGQDPQFLISFYEKMQSDKGSIPDRFSAQQFSDYHSELNMSSLELGDSALYFCASSLTGGAETQYFGPGTRLLVL.